This T cell receptor (beta chain) was found in a study of beta chain features in type 1 diabetes. Whole-study findings and limits: Diminished insertions and augmented deletions at VDJ junctions characterized type 1 diabetes patients. TCRB repertoires of naive, central memory and Treg cells appeared more similar among patients than among healthy donors. A possible short-template PCR bias applies equally to patients and controls.

The V gene's germline CDR1 is SGHTA and CDR2 FQGTGA. This CDR3 region has 15 residues. V was shortened by 8 bases and J by 3 bases, with 20 bases between the two germline ends. In the case of this clone: Its antigen is undetermined.

TCRB transcripts that were expressed got sequenced, as all of the isolated RNA had been reverse transcribed. Clones were sequenced by immunoSEQ multiplex PCR, and TCRdb holds only the in-frame ones, with some missing. The table has around 170,000 clones, 7.5% to 10% seen once. The J gene is TRBJ2-7, the V gene TRBV7-3, with TRBD1 as a possible D gene (6 bases). Material for sequencing was central memory CD4+ T cells from blood. The clonotype originates from a woman aged 18-29 years in good health. The CDR3 spells CASQYEQGPNYEQYF. CDR3 in DNA: TGTGCCAGCCAATACGAGCAGGGGCCAAACTACGAGCAGTACTTC.